The 5 T cell receptor beta chains below were found in one sample sequenced in a study of T cell changes during pregnancy in multiple sclerosis. Method: immunoSEQ multiplex PCR; TCRdb's copy keeps in-frame clones and lacks some. This table has fewer than 60,000 clones, around 94% appearing once. The sample here was CD4+ T cells from peripheral blood mononuclear cells, taken in the third trimester of pregnancy. These receptors came from a female donor with multiple sclerosis, enrolled in a pregnancy study.

This clone was counted only a few times. The chain joins TRBV11-2 to TRBJ1-6; 9 bases are shared with TRBD1. Germline values: CDR1 SGHAT, CDR2 FQNNGV. Germline trimming cut 5 bases from V and 2 bases from J; bases unmatched to any gene: 1. The CDR3 loop spans 15 amino acids. This CDR3 reads CASSRDRAYNSPLHF. CDR3 DNA: TGTGCCAGCAGCCGGGACAGGGCCTATAATTCACCCCTCCACTTT.

This clone was seen once. V is TRBV12-5 and J is TRBJ1-1; 7 nucleotides align to TRBD1. Germline V gene sequence: CDR1 LGHNT, CDR2 FRNRAP. V lost 4 bases, J lost 2 bases, and 13 bases stayed unmatched. The CDR3 has 17 residues. CDR3 amino acids: CASGSRGGGYSNTEAFF. The CDR3 nucleotides are TGTGCTAGTGGTTCGAGAGGGGGCGGGTATTCAAACACTGAAGCTTTCTTT. Complete variable domain (other parts from reference TRBV12-5 and TRBJ1-1): DARVTQTPRHKVTEMGQEVTMRCQPILGHNTVFWYRQTMMQGLELLAYFRNRAPLDDSGMPKDRFSAEMPDATLATLKIQPSEPRDSAVYFCASGSRGGGYSNTEAFFGQGTRLTVV.

The V call is TRBV11-3, the J call TRBJ2-2; the D gene is possibly TRBD1 (6 bases). V lost 6 bases to trimming and J lost 4 bases, with 18 bases between them. Germline CDR1 SGHNT, CDR2 YENEEA. This CDR3 comprises 16 residues. The CDR3 DNA reads TGTGCCAGCAGGTTCTTTTCGACAGGTTCCACCGGGGAGCTGTTTTTT. Encoded protein: CASRFFSTGSTGELFF.

As regards this clone: An end of the junction does not agree with germline; a read error may underlie this. DNA of the CDR3: TGTGCCAGCAGCTCACCGGGACTAGCGGGGGGCGACCTGAACTTC. This translates into CASSSPGLAGGDLNF. The rearrangement links TRBV5-4 to TRBJ2-5; 15 bases line up with TRBD2. The CDR3 totals 15 residues. CDR1 and CDR2 from the germline V gene are SGHNT and YYREEE (reference sequence).

The chain joins TRBV27 to TRBJ1-5; D not resolved. The CDR3 contains 14 residues. With 4 bases removed from V and 7 bases from J, the gap between germline ends came to 14 bases. CDR1 MNHEY and CDR2 SMNVEV come from the germline V gene (reference sequence). CDR3 DNA sequence: TGTGCCAGCAGTTCGGGGAGGGCCCCCCAGCCCCAGCATTTT. Amino acid sequence: CASSSGRAPQPQHF.